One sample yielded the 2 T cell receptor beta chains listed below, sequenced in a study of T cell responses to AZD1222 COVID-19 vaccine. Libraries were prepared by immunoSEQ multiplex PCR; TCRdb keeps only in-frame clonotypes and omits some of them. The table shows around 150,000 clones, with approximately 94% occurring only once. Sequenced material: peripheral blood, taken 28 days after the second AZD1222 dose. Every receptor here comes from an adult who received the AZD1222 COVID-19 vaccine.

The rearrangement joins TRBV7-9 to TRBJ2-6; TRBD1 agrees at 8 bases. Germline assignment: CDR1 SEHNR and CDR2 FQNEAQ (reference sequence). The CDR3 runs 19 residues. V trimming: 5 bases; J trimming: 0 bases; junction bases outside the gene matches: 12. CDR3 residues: CASSPQGQGLLSGANVLTF. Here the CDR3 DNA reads TGTGCCAGCAGCCCACAAGGACAGGGCCTGCTCTCTGGGGCCAACGTCCTGACTTTC.

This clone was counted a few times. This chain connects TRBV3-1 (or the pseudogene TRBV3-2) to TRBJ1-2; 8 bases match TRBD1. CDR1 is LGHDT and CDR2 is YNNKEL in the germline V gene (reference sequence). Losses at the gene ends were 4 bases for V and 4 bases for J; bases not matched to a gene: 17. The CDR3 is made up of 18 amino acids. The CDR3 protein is CASSPRESQGAQGYGYTF. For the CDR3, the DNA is TGTGCCAGCAGCCCCAGGGAATCCCAGGGGGCTCAGGGCTATGGCTACACCTTC.